These 17 T cell receptor beta chains share one sample of origin, sequenced in a study of control samples from healthy donors and cancer patients. TCRdb's table, derived via immunoSEQ multiplex PCR, lists solely in-frame clones and lacks some. The table has some 130,000 clones, 89% seen once; the top ten hold roughly 8%. Source material: PBMCs. These receptors were obtained from a man aged 45-65 years with head and neck cancer.

The chain links TRBV6-5 to TRBJ2-5; 10 nucleotides agree with TRBD1. The V segment lost 6 bases and the J segment 5 bases; nucleotides outside the gene matches: 9. CDR3 length: 15 residues. Germline assignment: CDR1 MNHEY and CDR2 SVGAGI. The DNA for the CDR3 is TGTGCCAGCAGACAAGGGACAGGGGAGGGTGAGACCCAGTACTTC. Protein: CASRQGTGEGETQYF.

The chain recombines TRBV13 with TRBJ2-1; 13 bases agree with TRBD2. Germline CDR1 is PRHDT and CDR2 is FYEKMQ (reference sequence). Trimming cost V 5 bases and J 7 bases; bases outside gene matches: 11. The CDR3 has 17 residues. CDR3 coding DNA: TGTGCCAGCAGCCCTAGGACTAGCGGGAGCTTTTGGAATGAGCAGTTCTTC. It encodes CASSPRTSGSFWNEQFF. The variable domain in full, with the rest retrieved from reference TRBV13 and TRBJ2-1, is AAGVIQSPRHLIKEKRETATLKCYPIPRHDTVYWYQQGPGQDPQFLISFYEKMQSDKGSIPDRFSAQQFSDYHSELNMSSLELGDSALYFCASSPRTSGSFWNEQFFGPGTRLTVL.

The rearrangement uses TRBV29-1 and TRBJ1-5; TRBD1 might be the D (6 bases). The CDR3 is made up of 12 amino acids. Germline assignment: CDR1 SQVTM and CDR2 ANQGSEA. V lost 7 bases, J lost 7 bases, and 14 bases lay in between. The CDR3: CSGGERGQPQHF. CDR3 nucleotides: TGCAGCGGAGGGGAAAGGGGGCAGCCCCAGCATTTT.

This chain connects TRBV3-1 (or the pseudogene TRBV3-2) to TRBJ2-7; perhaps TRBD2 as D (6 bases). CDR1 and CDR2 from the germline V gene are LGHDT and YNNKEL (reference sequence). The CDR3 covers 14 residues. V shed 2 bases and J shed 0 bases, with 8 bases lying between them. The CDR3 loop is CASSQFSGSYEQYF. CDR3 bases: TGTGCCAGCAGCCAATTTAGCGGCTCCTACGAGCAGTACTTC.

The chain has TRBV24-1 and TRBJ1-1; D is uncertain. The V gene lost 0 bases and the J gene lost 7 bases, with 8 bases spanning the gap. CDR3 length equals 13 residues. Germline V CDR1 and CDR2: KGHDR, SFDVKD. CDR3 DNA: TGTGCCACCAGTGATTTGCGAGGGCGTGAAGCTTTCTTT. Its protein is CATSDLRGREAFF.

The chain uses TRBV2 and TRBJ2-5; D is uncertain. CDR1 is SNHLY, CDR2 FYNNEI, per germline. The CDR3 totals 13 residues. With 7 bases removed from V and 2 bases from J, the gap between germline ends came to 11 bases. CDR3 in DNA: TGTGCCAGCAAAGAAGGCGGACAAGAGACCCAGTACTTC. This translates into CASKEGGQETQYF. The variable domain in full, completed from reference TRBV2 and TRBJ2-5, reads EPEVTQTPSHQVTQMGQEVILRCVPISNHLYFYWYRQILGQKVEFLVSFYNNEISEKSEIFDDQFSVERPDGSNFTLKIRSTKLEDSAMYFCASKEGGQETQYFGPGTRLLVL.

J is TRBJ2-1 and V is TRBV27; TRBD1 might be the D (6 bases). The CDR3 spans 15 residues. In germline, CDR1 is MNHEY, CDR2 SMNVEV (reference sequence). V was shortened by 6 bases and J by 7 bases, with 19 bases between the two germline ends. As DNA, the CDR3 is TGTGCCAGCAGCCTAGAGTGGCAGGGGTGGAATGAGCAGTTCTTC. Protein sequence: CASSLEWQGWNEQFF.

V gene TRBV5-5 combines with J gene TRBJ2-7; no firm D call. Deletions cut 2 bases from V and 0 bases from J, with 12 bases between. This CDR3 is built from 15 residues. From germline, CDR1 is SGHKS and CDR2 YYEKEE (reference sequence). The CDR3 DNA follows: TGTGCCAGCAGCTTAGAGGCCCCATACTCCTACGAGCAGTACTTC. It encodes CASSLEAPYSYEQYF. Together with reference TRBV5-5 and TRBJ2-7, the CDR3 gives the full variable domain: DAGVTQSPTHLIKTRGQQVTLRCSPISGHKSVSWYQQVLGQGPQFIFQYYEKEERGRGNFPDRFSARQFPNYSSELNVNALLLGDSALYLCASSLEAPYSYEQYFGPGTRLTVT.

The chain joins TRBV3-1 (or the pseudogene TRBV3-2) to TRBJ2-7; 7 bases match TRBD1. There are 13 residues in the CDR3. The ends lost 5 bases at V and 9 bases at J; junction bases unmatched: 10. Germline V gene lookup returns CDR1 LGHDT and CDR2 YNNKEL (reference sequence). The CDR3 nucleotides are TGTGCCAGCAGCTTCGGACAGGAGAACGGGCAGTACTTC. Protein: CASSFGQENGQYF.

The chain joins TRBV27 to TRBJ2-7; D not resolved. V lost 6 bases to trimming and J lost 1 base, with 10 bases between them. Germline V gives CDR1 MNHEY, CDR2 SMNVEV (reference sequence). There are 13 residues in the CDR3. The chain's CDR3 is CASSLTESYEQYF. The CDR3 DNA sequence: TGTGCCAGCAGCCTAACAGAATCCTACGAGCAGTACTTC.

The chain uses TRBV7-9 and TRBJ2-1, with unresolved D. The CDR3 has 16 residues. V was trimmed by 5 bases and J by 4 bases, leaving 18 bases between them. From germline, CDR1 is SEHNR and CDR2 FQNEAQ (reference sequence). CDR3 region: CASSPRWAGEYNEQFF. The CDR3 DNA reads TGTGCCAGCAGCCCTAGGTGGGCTGGAGAATACAATGAGCAGTTCTTC.

The rearrangement links TRBV9 to TRBJ1-1; D uncertain. Germline V gene data show CDR1 as SGDLS and CDR2 as YYNGEE. The CDR3 is 14 amino acids. Trimming stripped 0 bases from V and 6 bases from J, with 12 bases between. CDR3 sequence: CASSVASSLSEAFF. Written as DNA, the CDR3 is TGTGCCAGCAGCGTAGCTTCGAGTTTATCTGAAGCTTTCTTT.

V usage is TRBV6-5 and J usage is TRBJ1-5, with no clear D. There are 15 residues in the CDR3. Germline V gene data show CDR1 as MNHEY and CDR2 as SVGAGI. V lost 7 bases and J lost 3, with 16 bases in between. The CDR3 sequence is CASIRYRSDNQPQHF. The CDR3 DNA follows: TGTGCCAGCATTAGATACAGATCGGACAATCAGCCCCAGCATTTT.

This chain uses TRBV28 with TRBJ2-3; no firm D call. Trimming left V 2 bases short and J 0 bases short, with 6 bases between. This CDR3 comprises 14 residues. From germline, CDR1 is MDHEN and CDR2 SYDVKM. CDR3 region: CASSLRISTDTQYF. In nucleotides, the CDR3 is TGTGCCAGCAGTTTACGGATAAGCACAGATACGCAGTATTTT.

This clone was found once. The chain combines TRBV9 with TRBJ1-5, with D perhaps matching TRBD1 (6 bases). Trimming cost V 0 bases and J 4 bases, with 23 bases left between them. Germline lookup yields CDR1 SGDLS and CDR2 YYNGEE. The CDR3 covers 19 residues. The CDR3 DNA reads TGTGCCAGCAGCGTAGTCCAACGTGGGGGGGCCCCAATGAATCAGCCCCAGCATTTT. Its protein product is CASSVVQRGGAPMNQPQHF.

The rearrangement links TRBV24-1 to TRBJ2-5, with 8 bases aligning to TRBD1. The CDR3 covers 14 residues. V lost 4 bases, J lost 5 bases, and 5 bases stayed unmatched. Germline assignment: CDR1 KGHDR and CDR2 SFDVKD. The chain's CDR3 is CATSDRQGLETQYF. The DNA for the CDR3 is TGTGCCACCAGTGACAGACAGGGGTTGGAGACCCAGTACTTC.

The V call is TRBV7-9, the J call TRBJ2-7; possibly TRBD1 for D (5 bases). From germline, CDR1 is SEHNR and CDR2 FQNEAQ (reference sequence). This CDR3 has 15 residues. V lost 4 bases, J lost 2 bases, and 15 bases lay in between. The CDR3 reads CASSSSGSRAYEQYF. For the CDR3, the DNA is TGTGCCAGCAGCTCGTCAGGGTCTCGGGCCTACGAGCAGTACTTC.